This TCR beta chain was identified during a study of T cell repertoires in cytomegalovirus infection. As for the study in general: In public TCR beta signatures, there were indications of both CMV infection and matching HLA type. General study findings and limits: Frequencies of public TCR beta families were cumulated, and this identified carriers of CMV plus the relevant HLA. Predominance within the ex vivo response was attributable to HLA-C-restricted CMV-specific TCR beta clonotypes.

Trimming stripped 3 bases from V and 3 bases from J, with 12 bases between. The CDR3 totals 15 residues. The germline V gene has CDR1 SNHLY and CDR2 FYNNEI. Via MiXCR, TCRdb re-called the reads, giving one row per CDR3 protein. The sample lists about 150,000 distinct CDR3 sequences; more than 30% were seen once. Notes on this clonotype: What it binds is unknown.

This receptor was identified in a human donor in good health (CMV status not recorded). Some clones in this sample may be carry-over from other donors' samples. The specimen was CD8+ T cells from cultured PBMCs, collected from culture after CMV antigen stimulation. V and J are TRBV2 and TRBJ1-5, with D perhaps TRBD1 (6 bases). The CDR3 coding sequence is TGTGCCAGCAGTGAGGGGGGCAGTTTCAATCAGCCCCAGCATTTT. Encoded protein: CASSEGGSFNQPQHF.